This TCR beta chain was sequenced for a study of identifying expanded T cells in peripheral blood. Sequencing was performed with immunoSEQ multiplex PCR; in TCRdb, only in-frame clones are kept and a portion is missing. The sample has some 72,000 clones; 90% are singletons. V lost 5 bases and J 7 bases, leaving 21 bases between the germline ends. CDR1 is MGHDK and CDR2 is SYGVNS in the germline V gene. The CDR3 contains 17 residues. Broader study findings: Technical replicates showed about 1.2 changed clones; roughly two weeks about 16.4; four weeks 19. Variance in clone template counts between two-week samples significantly increased with total template count across all healthy donors.

No infections or other immune events were documented during collection. In regard to this clone: What it binds is not known.

The clonotype was recovered from a person aged 18 to 70 in good health. Sequencing input: blood. This chain joins TRBV25-1 and TRBJ1-6, with D possibly matching TRBD1 (6 bases). CDR3 coding DNA: TGTGCCAGCAGTAGCCCAAAGGGACACCCGAAGAATTCACCCCTCCACTTT. Its translation is CASSSPKGHPKNSPLHF.